This TCR beta chain came from a study of cytomegalovirus exposure and HLA in healthy donors. Notes on the study in general: Both high specificity and high sensitivity reportedly marked the classifier's diagnosis of cytomegalovirus status. Common viral pathogens (according to a later analysis) appeared linked to several of the most significant clusters.

The V gene end was trimmed by 0 bases and the J gene end by 7 bases; junction bases not matched to a gene: 11. The CDR3 sequence is 16 residues long. The germline gives CDR1 SGHRS, CDR2 YFSETQ. With regard to this clone: Its target is unknown.

PCR was performed using 60 Vbeta and 13 Jbeta primers. Assay: immunoSEQ multiplex PCR; the TCRdb copy retains only in-frame clones and omits some. The ten top clones account for 1.1%, within a sample of 200,000 to 250,000 clones. The specimen sequenced was PBMCs. The chain combines TRBV5-1 with TRBJ2-7; TRBD2 aligns across 9 bases. This sequence was found in a girl aged 2 to 10 in good health and CMV-seropositive. The CDR3 DNA reads TGCGCCAGCAGCTTGGGGGCGGGGGGGACCTCGAGGGAGCAGTACTTC. Its translation is CASSLGAGGTSREQYF.